A selection of T cell receptor beta chains follows, all from one sample in a study of shared clonotypes between healthy human individuals. Sequenced by immunoSEQ multiplex PCR; TCRdb stores in-frame clones only, minus some. The sample contains hundreds of thousands of clones, 95% to 96% of which appear only once. Material for sequencing was naive CD8+ T cells sorted from blood. These receptors were collected from a young woman in good health. CDR3s leave out the opening cysteine and the closing phenylalanine or tryptophan. The D gene is left open where the match is weak. Size tells how often a clone was seen (once, few, many) or the class of an expanded clone, and some rows leave it out.

TRBJ2-1 | . | 13 | TRBV19 | . | ASSIGSASYNEQF
TRBJ2-1 | . | 10 | TRBV29-1 | once | SVEKGGNEQF
TRBJ1-1 | TRBD1 | 11 | TRBV5-4 | . | ASSPTGQYEAF
TRBJ2-7 | TRBD2 | 11 | TRBV19 | . | ASSIGAGGEQY
TRBJ2-2 | . | 13 | TRBV5-1 | . | ASSLDSPNTGELF
TRBJ2-1 | . | 14 | TRBV9 | . | ASTSFPLTDYNEQF
TRBJ2-1 | TRBD2 | 13 | TRBV7-9 | . | ASSLELAGPGEQF
TRBJ1-2 | . | 10 | TRBV6-5 | . | ASSPGPYGYT
TRBJ2-1 | TRBD2 | 13 | TRBV5-1 | . | ASSQTSGPYNEQF
TRBJ1-2 | . | 14 | TRBV15 | . | ATSRTTSGPMGGYT
TRBJ1-5 | . | 11 | TRBV10-3 | . | AISYEFDQPQH
TRBJ2-7 | . | 12 | TRBV19 | . | ASSIDTETYEQY
TRBJ2-3 | . | 14 | TRBV5-4 | . | ASSTLTGRGADTQY
TRBJ2-7 | . | 12 | TRBV27 | . | ASSSGTSAYEQY
TRBJ2-7 | . | 11 | TRBV5-5 | . | ASSGGVVYEQY
TRBJ1-4 | . | 14 | TRBV19 | . | ASTHEGFMANEKLF
TRBJ2-1 | TRBD1 | 13 | TRBV6-1 | . | ASSGGTGSYNEQF
TRBJ1-5 | . | 14 | TRBV27 | . | ASSPSVGQVNQPQH
TRBJ2-1 | TRBD2 | 16 | TRBV19 | . | ATRPGLGSSNSFDEQF
TRBJ1-2 | TRBD1 | 12 | TRBV29-1 | . | SVKRGQPIYGYT
TRBJ2-7 | . | 13 | TRBV18 | . | ASSPPEIASYEQY
TRBJ2-1 | . | 12 | TRBV27 | . | ASSPSGRYNEQF